The 26 T cell receptor beta chains in this list originate from one sample, sequenced in a study of cytotoxic CD8 clonotypes in ibrutinib-treated CLL. The data were produced by immunoSEQ multiplex PCR, yet TCRdb's version contains in-frame clones alone and is incomplete. Of some 130,000 clones detected, 80% to 90% appear once; the ten largest clones hold 3.3%. The sample in question was PBMCs, obtained after 24 months of ibrutinib treatment. Receptors originate from a human donor with chronic lymphocytic leukemia.

J is TRBJ1-5 and V is TRBV27; 7 positions agree with TRBD1. There are 14 residues in the CDR3. Looked up from germline, CDR1 is MNHEY and CDR2 is SMNVEV (reference sequence). V lost 4 bases and J lost 9; bases outside the gene matches: 9. CDR3 in amino acids: CASSYRGVYGPQHF. DNA for the CDR3: TGTGCCAGCAGTTACAGGGGTGTCTATGGGCCCCAGCATTTT.

The chain has TRBV19 and TRBJ1-3, with unresolved D. CDR3 size: 17 residues. Germline V gene sequence: CDR1 LNHDA, CDR2 SQIVND (reference sequence). Trimming removed 3 bases at V and 0 bases at J, with 15 bases between. The CDR3 loop is CASSMRASALSGNTIYF. In DNA, the CDR3 is TGTGCCAGTAGTATGCGGGCCTCGGCTCTCTCTGGAAACACCATATATTTT. The full variable domain, its missing parts supplied by reference TRBV19 and TRBJ1-3, is DGGITQSPKYLFRKEGQNVTLSCEQNLNHDAMYWYRQDPGQGLRLIYYSQIVNDFQKGDIAEGYSVSREKKESFPLTVTSAQKNPTAFYLCASSMRASALSGNTIYFGEGSWLTVV.

V and J are TRBV7-2 and TRBJ1-2, with D possibly matching TRBD1 (6 bases). CDR1 SGHTA and CDR2 FQGNSA come from the germline V gene. V lost 4 bases, J lost 8 bases, and 17 bases lay in between. The CDR3 covers 14 residues. CDR3 in amino acids: CASSYDSGARGYTF. For the CDR3, the DNA is TGTGCCAGCAGCTATGATTCGGGGGCTCGAGGCTACACCTTC.

The chain carries TRBV30 and TRBJ1-2; D gene uncertain. Trimming removed 4 bases at V and 4 bases at J, with 7 bases between. The CDR3 is 11 amino acids. In germline, CDR1 is GTSNPN, CDR2 SVGIG (reference sequence). Here the CDR3 DNA reads TGTGCCTGGAACTTGGGCTATGGCTACACCTTC. Its protein product is CAWNLGYGYTF.

V is TRBV19 and J is TRBJ1-1, with D possibly TRBD1 on 6 matching bases. The CDR3 is 16 residues long. V dropped 3 bases and J dropped 5 bases, with 19 bases sitting between them. Germline-derived CDR1 and CDR2 are LNHDA and SQIVND (reference sequence). The CDR3 region has the DNA TGTGCCAGTAGTATTCTTGGGGGGCGCGGGATAACTGAAGCTTTCTTT. Its protein product is CASSILGGRGITEAFF.

This chain joins TRBV18 and TRBJ2-1; 11 nucleotides align to TRBD1. J lost 3 bases, V lost 6 bases, and 1 base had no gene match. CDR3 length: 14 amino acids. The germline V gene has CDR1 KGHSH and CDR2 LQKENI. The CDR3 protein is CASSGTGGYNEQFF. DNA of the CDR3: TGTGCCAGCTCCGGGACAGGGGGCTACAATGAGCAGTTCTTC.

This sequence joins TRBV10-3 and TRBJ1-1; D unresolved. Trimming pared 4 bases from V and 1 base from J, leaving 7 bases between. This CDR3 is built from 13 residues. From germline, CDR1 is ENHRY and CDR2 SYGVKD. The CDR3 loop reads CAISATENTEAFF. The CDR3, as DNA: TGTGCCATCAGTGCTACAGAGAACACTGAAGCTTTCTTT.

The chain uses TRBV5-4 and TRBJ2-5, with TRBD1 matching over 8 bases. There are 14 residues in the CDR3. Trimming removed 4 bases from V and 5 bases from J; junction bases left unmatched: 7. Germline V CDR1 and CDR2: SGHNT, YYREEE (reference sequence). Written as DNA, the CDR3 is TGTGCCAGCAGCCTACCCGGACAGGGCGAGACCCAGTACTTC. Its protein product is CASSLPGQGETQYF.

V and J are TRBV28 and TRBJ1-1, with 8 bases identical to TRBD1. Unmatched junction bases numbered 9, after V lost 5 bases and J lost 1 base. The germline CDR1 and CDR2 sequences are MDHEN and SYDVKM. The CDR3 sequence is 16 residues long. The CDR3 coding sequence is TGTGCCAGCAGTAAAGACAGGGGCCTCAAGAACACTGAAGCTTTCTTT. Translating it yields CASSKDRGLKNTEAFF.

The chain recombines TRBV7-2 with TRBJ1-1; TRBD1 might be the D (5 bases). The CDR3 runs to 17 residues. Germline lookup yields CDR1 SGHTA and CDR2 FQGNSA. With 8 bases removed from V and 6 bases from J, the gap between germline ends came to 28 bases. The CDR3 sequence: CASVIRTQGLGLAEAFF. Written as DNA, the CDR3 is TGTGCCAGCGTGATCCGGACGCAGGGTTTGGGTTTGGCTGAAGCTTTCTTT.

This chain uses TRBV7-2 with TRBJ1-6, with a tentative D call TRBD1 (6 bases). Trimming removed 5 bases at V and 0 bases at J, with 17 bases between. The germline gives CDR1 SGHTA, CDR2 FQGNSA. CDR3 size: 18 residues. The CDR3 loop reads CASSLTGTTSSYNSPLHF. DNA for the CDR3: TGTGCCAGCAGCCTCACCGGGACAACAAGCTCCTATAATTCACCCCTCCACTTT.

The chain employs TRBV5-1 and TRBJ2-1; 9 nucleotides line up with TRBD1. The germline V gene has CDR1 SGHRS and CDR2 YFSETQ. The V and J ends lost 4 bases and 3 bases, in that order; junction bases with no gene match: 5. The CDR3 runs 15 residues. The CDR3 sequence is CASSTRQGVYNEQFF. The CDR3 DNA reads TGCGCCAGCAGCACTAGACAGGGGGTCTACAATGAGCAGTTCTTC. Filled out from reference TRBV5-1 and TRBJ2-1, the complete variable domain reads KAGVTQTPRYLIKTRGQQVTLSCSPISGHRSVSWYQQTPGQGLQFLFEYFSETQRNKGNFPGRFSGRQFSNSRSEMNVSTLELGDSALYLCASSTRQGVYNEQFFGPGTRLTVL.

The chain recombines TRBV14 with TRBJ2-5; D not resolved. Germline V gene lookup returns CDR1 SGHDN and CDR2 FVKESK. V lost 0 bases, J lost 2 bases, and 4 bases lay in between. This CDR3 region has 13 residues. The CDR3 loop reads CASSQEQQETQYF. DNA of the CDR3: TGTGCCAGCAGCCAAGAACAGCAAGAGACCCAGTACTTC.

J is TRBJ2-1 and V is TRBV27, with unresolved D. V lost 4 bases and J lost 5, with 12 bases in between. There are 14 residues in the CDR3. CDR1 is MNHEY and CDR2 is SMNVEV in the germline V gene (reference sequence). CDR3 DNA sequence: TGTGCCAGCAGTTACTCCCCTCGTGACAATGAGCAGTTCTTC. Translating it yields CASSYSPRDNEQFF.

The chain links TRBV6-5 to TRBJ1-2; no clear D gene. This CDR3 comprises 11 residues. With 10 bases removed from V and 1 base from J, the gap between germline ends came to 7 bases. CDR1 and CDR2 (germline): MNHEY, SVGAGI. For the CDR3, the DNA is TGTGCCACCCAGATTAACTATGGCTACACCTTC. This encodes CATQINYGYTF.

This clone was counted a few times. The V and J genes are TRBV5-1 and TRBJ2-3; D gene ambiguous. The ends were cut back, 1 base at V and 5 bases at J, with 8 bases in the middle. This CDR3 spans 13 amino acids. The germline V gene has CDR1 SGHRS and CDR2 YFSETQ. CDR3 DNA: TGCGCCAGCAGCTTGCGGATGGGAGATACGCAGTATTTT. It yields the protein CASSLRMGDTQYF.

The chain uses TRBV18 and TRBJ1-5; 7 bases are shared with TRBD1. The V gene's germline CDR1 is KGHSH and CDR2 LQKENI. The V and J ends lost 3 bases and 7 bases, in that order; junction bases with no gene match: 6. CDR3 size: 14 residues. The CDR3 region has the DNA TGTGCCAGCTCACCCTCCATACAGGGGCAGCCCCAGCATTTT. As protein: CASSPSIQGQPQHF. The full variable domain, completed using reference TRBV18 and TRBJ1-5, is NAGVMQNPRHLVRRRGQEARLRCSPMKGHSHVYWYRQLPEEGLKFMVYLQKENIIDESGMPKERFSAEFPKEGPSILRIQQVVRGDSAAYFCASSPSIQGQPQHFGDGTRLSIL.

The V and J genes are TRBV19 and TRBJ2-1; TRBD1 is a possible D gene (6 bases). Trimming removed 2 bases at V and 4 bases at J, with 12 bases between. The V gene's germline CDR1 is LNHDA and CDR2 SQIVND (reference sequence). The CDR3 has 15 amino acids. The CDR3 bases are TGTGCCAGTAGTATAAACGGACAGCGTTACAATGAGCAGTTCTTC. Translation gives CASSINGQRYNEQFF.

The CDR3: CASSSLPGSYEQYF. CDR3 in DNA: TGTGCCAGCAGCTCCCTGCCGGGATCCTACGAGCAGTACTTC. The chain is built from TRBV7-9 and TRBJ2-7, with D maybe TRBD2 (5 bases). The germline V gene has CDR1 SEHNR and CDR2 FQNEAQ (reference sequence). Trimming removed 4 bases at V and 1 base at J, with 11 bases between. CDR3 length equals 14 residues.

The rearrangement joins TRBV7-3 to TRBJ1-6; D not certain. V was pared by 4 bases and J by 7 bases, with 8 bases between. The germline V gene has CDR1 SGHTA and CDR2 FQGTGA. The CDR3 is made up of 13 amino acids. Here the CDR3 DNA reads TGTGCCAGCAGCTCGGACCCGAATTCACCCCTCCACTTT. Translating it yields CASSSDPNSPLHF.

The J gene is TRBJ1-1, the V gene TRBV27; D not resolved. CDR3 length equals 13 residues. Trimming removed 6 bases at V and 1 base at J, with 9 bases between. Germline V gene data show CDR1 as MNHEY and CDR2 as SMNVEV (reference sequence). The chain's CDR3 is CASRLKGNTEAFF. CDR3 DNA sequence: TGTGCCAGCAGACTAAAAGGGAACACTGAAGCTTTCTTT.

The V call is TRBV5-1, the J call TRBJ2-5; perhaps TRBD1 as D (5 bases). The CDR3 consists of 14 residues. V was clipped by 4 bases and J by 1 base, with 11 bases between them. Germline V gives CDR1 SGHRS, CDR2 YFSETQ. Here the CDR3 DNA reads TGCGCCAGCAGCGATACAGGATTCCAAGAGACCCAGTACTTC. Amino acids: CASSDTGFQETQYF.

The V call is TRBV7-2, the J call TRBJ2-7, with a tentative D call TRBD2 (6 bases). Germline V CDR1 and CDR2: SGHTA, FQGNSA. Trimming left V 5 bases short and J 2 bases short, with 16 bases between. The CDR3 covers 15 residues. The CDR3 reads CASSREFGAAYEQYF. CDR3 bases: TGTGCCAGCAGCCGGGAGTTCGGGGCGGCCTACGAGCAGTACTTC.

V usage is TRBV6-5 and J usage is TRBJ1-2, with D possibly being TRBD1 (6 bases). The CDR3 has 15 residues. Between the trimmed V and J ends, which lost 6 bases and 4 bases, there was a span of 18 bases. Germline lookup yields CDR1 MNHEY and CDR2 SVGAGI. The CDR3 loop reads CASSPKGGGGYGYTF. CDR3 coding DNA: TGTGCCAGCAGCCCAAAGGGGGGGGGCGGCTATGGCTACACCTTC.

The V call is TRBV9, the J call TRBJ1-3; D gene ambiguous. There are 13 residues in the CDR3. The V end was cut by 3 bases, the J end by 4 bases, with 8 bases between. Germline V gives CDR1 SGDLS, CDR2 YYNGEE. The CDR3 sequence is CASSAALGNTIYF. The DNA of the CDR3 is TGTGCCAGCAGCGCGGCCCTGGGAAACACCATATATTTT.

V and J are TRBV4-3 and TRBJ2-3; TRBD1 is a possible D gene (6 bases). The length of the CDR3 is 15 residues. Per germline, CDR1 LGHNA and CDR2 YSLEER. Trimming left V 0 bases short and J 0 bases short, with 7 bases between. The CDR3 here is CASSQDGTSTDTQYF. The CDR3 DNA reads as TGCGCCAGCAGCCAAGATGGGACAAGCACAGATACGCAGTATTTT.